This TCR beta chain is from a study of OX40 agonist ivuxolimab in advanced cancers. Study-level information: Previous treatment with anti-PD-1, anti-PD-L1 or anti-CTLA-4 therapy was allowed; 30% to 50% had received some.

Germline loops: CDR1 MDHEN, CDR2 SYDVKM. The V gene lost 5 bases and the J gene lost 8 bases, with 12 bases spanning the gap. The CDR3 extends over 12 amino acids. Method: immunoSEQ multiplex PCR; TCRdb's copy keeps in-frame clones and lacks some. The repertoire holds approximately 90,000 clones, with around 87% as singletons. The source is an adult with an advanced solid tumor such as melanoma, head and neck, liver or kidney cancer. This chain joins TRBV28 and TRBJ1-2, with D perhaps TRBD1 (5 bases). Source: CD4+ or CD8+ T cells sorted from blood, taken in a trial of the OX40 agonist ivuxolimab. In nucleotides, the CDR3 is TGTGCCAGCAGTACCCAGGGTTACGGCTACACCTTC. This gives the protein CASSTQGYGYTF.